This T cell receptor (beta chain) is from a study of molecular identifiers for immune sequencing clone quantification (dated by TCRdb to the late 2010s). A note on the overall study: For a replicate experiment, the RNA from either approximately 20,000 or 100,000 naive CD8 T cells was divided into five aliquots, and four of those aliquots went on to sequencing. This methods study used CD8 T cells to benchmark TCR RNA copy counting and molecular-identifier clustering-based TCR repertoire sequencing (MIDCIRS).

Receptor libraries were prepared by PCR. The data were produced on an Illumina HiSeq 4000. Bulk TCR libraries were generated as previously described, with the TCR primers listed in Table S5 used. The Qiagen AllPrep DNA/RNA kit was used to purify total RNA. Before analysis, reads from multiple sequencing runs of the same library were pooled. On the authors' methods: Reads were retained only if an exact TCR constant sequence was present, and the retained reads were trimmed to 150 nt and grouped according to their 12-nt molecular barcodes. Reads in each barcode group were sub-clustered using a 15% Levenshtein threshold, and a quality-weighted consensus sequence was built for each RNA molecule. Non-functional sequences were filtered out, along with any lower-count sequence sitting one edit away from another sequence. On the basis of fitting two negative binomial distributions, barcode sub-clusters with fewer than 20% of the maximum read count were discarded. TCRdb passed the public sequencing reads through fastp at Q25 and MiXCR, retaining productive beta sequences. Entries are consolidated by CDR3 protein sequence, retaining the most common genes and DNA. The V and J calls reflect TCRdb's pipeline rather than the authors' work. The sample contains about 640,000 distinct CDR3 sequences, just under 20% of them found a single time. The top ten clones comprise 0.85% of the sample.

CDR1 and CDR2, per the germline V gene, are MNHEY and SVGAGI. The cysteine opens and the phenylalanine closes a CDR3 of 13 amino acids. The only DNA kept is the CDR3, 39 bases in frame from the first base. Libraries of naive CD8 T cells were generated from roughly 20,000 to 1,000,000 sorted cells, with 10%, 30% or 50% of the purified RNA used. On a BD FACSAria II, naive CD8 T cells were FACS-sorted as CD8+CD4-CCR7+CD45RA+ and collected into RLT Plus buffer. Around 10 TCR copies' worth of Jurkat RNA were spiked into roughly 19,000-1,000,000 naive CD8 T cell samples to test detection sensitivity. Enrichment of CD8 T cells was done with RosetteSep CD8+ T Cell Enrichment Cocktail plus Ficoll-Paque, and ACK red cell lysis came afterward. Broad study findings and their caveats: Without barcode sub-clustering, chimeric consensus sequences inflated TCR diversity; chimeras reached as high as 47%. The naive libraries included spiked-in Jurkat TCR RNA (fewer than eleven copies' worth), and this RNA is not part of the donor repertoire. In CMV-specific effector cells, clones with more than 20 RNA copies accounted for over 99% of molecules, whereas in naive cells such clones accounted for under 1%. Even against a background of one million naive CD8 T cells, spiked-in Jurkat TCR RNA amounting to a single cell's worth was reported to be detectable. Modeling estimated about three recovered TCR RNA copies per cell, compared with about 10 by digital PCR, which implies 25% to 30% capture efficiency. The sizes of highly expanded clones could end up underestimated when identical TCR molecules share a barcode.

This clonotype has more than one count but fewer than ten. Its binding antigen is unknown. Possible read error: a much larger clone is one base away. This receptor was identified in a human donor in good health. Some libraries in this study had Jurkat cell RNA spiked in. The sequence links TRBV6-5 to TRBJ1-1; the D gene cannot be named for sure. Input material: naive CD8+ T cells from blood, with Jurkat cell RNA spiked in. The sample's cell subset or site label, decoded: FACS-sorted CD8+CD4-CCR7+CD45RA+ naive T cells. The CDR3 protein: CASWADEITEASF. The bases read TGTGCCAGCTGGGCCGATGAGATTACTGAAGCTTCCTTT.